The TCR beta chain described here comes from a study of naive CD8 T cells in extremely preterm neonates. About this clone: Antigen unknown.

The study, taken as a whole, reports: Preterm CDR3s were shorter than older groups', with fewer N additions and less trimming.

Generated by immunoSEQ multiplex PCR, the TCRdb table keeps only in-frame clones and is missing some. The top ten clones hold around 0.71% of a sample with 5,000 to 6,500 clones, approximately 97% of them seen once. V lost 0 bases, J lost 5 bases, and 9 bases stayed unmatched. This CDR3 region has 16 residues. Germline V gives CDR1 LGHNA, CDR2 YSLEER. The origin of this receptor is a human donor in good health. The specimen sequenced was naive CD8+ T cells from blood. J is TRBJ1-2 and V is TRBV4-3; 7 positions agree with TRBD1. The DNA for the CDR3 is TGCGCCAGCAGCCAAGATGCCCCAGGGGGGACGTATGGCTACACCTTC. As protein: CASSQDAPGGTYGYTF.